This T cell receptor beta chain was profiled in a study of blood T cell repertoires in COVID-19. Turning to the study itself: The United States, Italy and Spain provided the acute and convalescent COVID-19 samples. T cells, B-cell-depleted T cells, or PBMCs provided the cDNA or gDNA that served as material.

This clone came up a few times. Losses at the gene ends were 7 bases for V and 4 bases for J; bases not matched to a gene: 10. The length of the CDR3 is 16 residues. CDR1 is LNHDA, CDR2 SQIVND, per germline (reference sequence). In the authors' workflow: Using reference gene primer amplification, nucleated cell counts were estimated. Profiled with immunoSEQ multiplex PCR; TCRdb holds only in-frame clones, not every one. That table supplies the V and J calls and clone size; D and trimming were determined from the DNA. The sample yields roughly 100,000 clones, 82% seen once. Sequencing used peripheral blood. The TCR originated in a woman of 80 years or more with acute or convalescent COVID-19. The chain links TRBV19 to TRBJ2-1; TRBD2 agrees at 10 bases. The CDR3, as DNA: TGTGCCAGTAAGGGAAAGCGGGAGGGCCCTTACAATGAGCAGTTCTTC. Residues: CASKGKREGPYNEQFF.